This TCR beta chain was captured by sequencing in a study of quantifying T cell responses using KT2 cells. Overall study context: TCR alpha and beta constant-region primers primed reverse transcription of RNA.

A single-stranded UMI oligo with SP2 sequence was ligated to cDNA 3' ends. First-round PCR used around 4 cycles and beta primers RC1.1 and RC1.2 covering TRBC1 and TRBC2. MiXCR, run by TCRdb on the UMI-ligation and nested PCR reads, gives a single entry per CDR3 protein. The table includes approximately 57,000 distinct CDR3 sequences, 12% detected once. This clonotype was found many times. CDR1 and CDR2 (germline): SGHAT, FQNNGV. This CDR3 has 15 residues. V shed 1 base and J shed 4 bases, with 13 bases lying between them. The sequence derives from a human donor. The specimen was PBMCs spiked with cells of the T cell clone KT2. V is TRBV11-2 and J is TRBJ2-5, with a tentative D call TRBD1 (5 bases). Here the CDR3 DNA reads TGTGCCAGCAGCTTAGGCGGAACGCAGGGAGAGACCCAGTACTTC. It encodes CASSLGGTQGETQYF.